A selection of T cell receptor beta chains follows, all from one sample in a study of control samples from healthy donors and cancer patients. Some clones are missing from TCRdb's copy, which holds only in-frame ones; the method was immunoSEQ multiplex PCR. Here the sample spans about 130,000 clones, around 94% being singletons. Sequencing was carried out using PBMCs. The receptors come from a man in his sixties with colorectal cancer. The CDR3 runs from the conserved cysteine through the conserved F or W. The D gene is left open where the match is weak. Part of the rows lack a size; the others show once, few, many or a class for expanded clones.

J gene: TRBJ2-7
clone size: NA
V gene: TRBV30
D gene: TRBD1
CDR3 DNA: TGTGCCTGCTCCGGACAGGGAAAGCTTCGGAGCTCCTACGAGCAGTACTTC
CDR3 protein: CACSGQGKLRSSYEQYF

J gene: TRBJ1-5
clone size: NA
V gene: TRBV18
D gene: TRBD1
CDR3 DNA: TGTGCCAGCTCACCAGGGGGACAGGGGAATCAGCCCCAGCATTTT
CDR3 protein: CASSPGGQGNQPQHF

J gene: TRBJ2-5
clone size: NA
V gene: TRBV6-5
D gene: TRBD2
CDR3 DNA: TGTGCCAGCAGTTATACCCCTAGCGGGGAGGAGACCCAGTACTTC
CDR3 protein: CASSYTPSGEETQYF

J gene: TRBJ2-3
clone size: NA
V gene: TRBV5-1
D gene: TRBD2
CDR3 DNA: TGCGCCAGCAGCTTGGGAGGGCGGGGGACTAGCACAGATACGCAGTATTTT
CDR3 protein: CASSLGGRGTSTDTQYF

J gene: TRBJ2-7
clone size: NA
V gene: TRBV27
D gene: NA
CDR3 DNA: TGTGCCAGCAGTCTCCTCGGCAGGGGACACGAGCAGTACTTC
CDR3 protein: CASSLLGRGHEQYF

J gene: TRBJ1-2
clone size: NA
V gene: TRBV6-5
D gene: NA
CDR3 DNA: TGTGCCAGCAGTTACTTGGGTCCCGAAGGAGGCTACACCTTC
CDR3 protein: CASSYLGPEGGYTF

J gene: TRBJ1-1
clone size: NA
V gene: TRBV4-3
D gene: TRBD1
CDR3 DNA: TGCGCCAGCAGCCAAGATTTGGACAGGGGATTTAATGAAGCTTTCTTT
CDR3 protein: CASSQDLDRGFNEAFF

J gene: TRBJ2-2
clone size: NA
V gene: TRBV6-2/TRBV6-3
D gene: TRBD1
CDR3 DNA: TGTGCCAGCAGTGACAGGGACAGAAAAAACACCGGGGAGCTGTTTTTT
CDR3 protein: CASSDRDRKNTGELFF

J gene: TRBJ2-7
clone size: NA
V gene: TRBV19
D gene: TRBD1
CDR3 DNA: TGTGCCAGTAGTCTAGCAGGGGGCTACGAGCAGTACTTC
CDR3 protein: CASSLAGGYEQYF

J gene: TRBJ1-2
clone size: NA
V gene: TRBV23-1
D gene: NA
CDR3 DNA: TGCGCCAGCAGTCAATCGGATTTGATAGGGGCGAGGAATGGCTACACCTTC
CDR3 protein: CASSQSDLIGARNGYTF

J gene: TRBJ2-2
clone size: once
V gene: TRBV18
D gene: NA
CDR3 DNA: TGTGCCAGCTCACCATCGGCGACTCAAACCGGGGAGCTGTTTTTT
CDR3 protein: CASSPSATQTGELFF

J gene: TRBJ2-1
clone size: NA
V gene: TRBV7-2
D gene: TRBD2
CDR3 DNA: TGTGCCAGCAGCCCGACTAGCGGGGGGGGAAATGAGCAGTTCTTC
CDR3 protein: CASSPTSGGGNEQFF

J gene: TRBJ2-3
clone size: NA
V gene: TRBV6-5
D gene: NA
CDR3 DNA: TGTGCCAGCAGTTCCACCGGAGCCAGCACAGATACGCAGTATTTT
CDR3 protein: CASSSTGASTDTQYF

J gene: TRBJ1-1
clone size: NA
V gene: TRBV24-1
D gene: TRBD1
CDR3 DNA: TGTGCCACCAGTGATTTTTCACGGACAGGGAGGGACACTGAAGCTTTCTTT
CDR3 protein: CATSDFSRTGRDTEAFF

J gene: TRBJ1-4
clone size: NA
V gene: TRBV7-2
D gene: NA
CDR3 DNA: TGTGCCAGCAGCTTAGCGCGGGGGGGCTCTAATGAAAAACTGTTTTTT
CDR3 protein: CASSLARGGSNEKLFF

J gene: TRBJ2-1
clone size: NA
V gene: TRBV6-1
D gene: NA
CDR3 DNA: TGTGCCAGCAGTGACCCACTAGTAAGCGAGCAGTTCTTC
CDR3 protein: CASSDPLVSEQFF

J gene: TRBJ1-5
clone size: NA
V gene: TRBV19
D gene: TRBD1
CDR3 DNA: TGTGCCAGTAGTCTCCGAAGGACAGGGTTGAACAATCAGCCCCAGCATTTT
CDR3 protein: CASSLRRTGLNNQPQHF

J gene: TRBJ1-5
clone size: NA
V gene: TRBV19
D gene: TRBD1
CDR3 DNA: TGTGCCAGTAGTATCCACAGGGGGGTTAGCAATCAGCCCCAGCATTTT
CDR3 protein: CASSIHRGVSNQPQHF

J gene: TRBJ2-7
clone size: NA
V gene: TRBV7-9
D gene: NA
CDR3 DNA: TGTGCCAGCAGCCCCCGGACAGTACTCCAGCTGAGGTCCTACGAGCAGTACTTC
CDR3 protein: CASSPRTVLQLRSYEQYF

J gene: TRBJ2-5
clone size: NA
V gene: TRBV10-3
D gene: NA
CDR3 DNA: TGTGCCACCGCCCAGGGGCGGGGGATCAGAGGGGAGACCCAGTACTTC
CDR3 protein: CATAQGRGIRGETQYF

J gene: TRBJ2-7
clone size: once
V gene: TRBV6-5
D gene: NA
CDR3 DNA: TGTGCCAGCAGTCCCACCTACGAGCAGTACTTC
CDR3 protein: CASSPTYEQYF

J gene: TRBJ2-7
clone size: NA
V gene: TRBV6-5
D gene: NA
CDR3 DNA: TGTGCCAGCAGTACGGATGGGGTGGACTACGAGCAGTACTTC
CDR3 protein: CASSTDGVDYEQYF

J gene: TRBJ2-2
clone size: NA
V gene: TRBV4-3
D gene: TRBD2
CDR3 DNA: TGCGCCAGCAGCCAAGAGTACAGCGGGGGGAACACCGGGGAGCTGTTTTTT
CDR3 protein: CASSQEYSGGNTGELFF

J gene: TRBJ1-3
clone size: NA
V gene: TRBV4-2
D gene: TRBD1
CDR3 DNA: TGTGCCAGCAGCCAAGAAACAGGGGGGGATTTTGGAAACACCATATATTTT
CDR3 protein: CASSQETGGDFGNTIYF

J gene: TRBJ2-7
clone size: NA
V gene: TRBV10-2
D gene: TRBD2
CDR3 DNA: TGCGCCAGCAGTGAGCCCGGACTAGCGGGGGTCGTGAGCTTCTACGAGCAGTACTTC
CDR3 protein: CASSEPGLAGVVSFYEQYF

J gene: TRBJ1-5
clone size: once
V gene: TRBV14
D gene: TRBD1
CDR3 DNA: TGTGCCAGCAGACCGTTGACAGGGGGTGGCAATCAGCCCCAGCATTTT
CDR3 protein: CASRPLTGGGNQPQHF

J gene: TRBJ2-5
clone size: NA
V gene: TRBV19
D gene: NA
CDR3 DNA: TGTGCCAGTAGTACTCGGCCGGTTGAGACCCAGTACTTC
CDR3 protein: CASSTRPVETQYF

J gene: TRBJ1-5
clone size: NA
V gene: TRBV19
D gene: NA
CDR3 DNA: TGTGCCAGTAGTCCGTCCGACGGTCGCAATCAGCCCCAGCATTTT
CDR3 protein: CASSPSDGRNQPQHF

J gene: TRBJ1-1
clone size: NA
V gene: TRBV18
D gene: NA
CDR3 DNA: TGTGCCAGCTCACCGGGGCTGGGCAGGAACACTGAAGCTTTCTTT
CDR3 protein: CASSPGLGRNTEAFF

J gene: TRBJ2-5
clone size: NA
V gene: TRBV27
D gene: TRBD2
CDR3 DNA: TGTGCCAGCCCGGGACTAGCGGGGAACTACCAAGAGACCCAGTACTTC
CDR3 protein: CASPGLAGNYQETQYF

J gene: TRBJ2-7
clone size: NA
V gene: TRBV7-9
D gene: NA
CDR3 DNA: TGTGCCAGCAGCTTAGAGGCCAGGATGAACTTC
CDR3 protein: CASSLEARMNF

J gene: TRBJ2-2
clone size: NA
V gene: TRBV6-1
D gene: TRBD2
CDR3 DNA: TGTGCCAGCAGTGACGGACATCGACTAGCGGGGGGTACCGGGGAGCTGTTTTTT
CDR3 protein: CASSDGHRLAGGTGELFF

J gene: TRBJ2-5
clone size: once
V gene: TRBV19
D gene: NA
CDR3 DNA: TGTGCCAGTAGTATGGAGGGCATCCTTAATAAGGCCCAGTACTTC
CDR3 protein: CASSMEGILNKAQYF

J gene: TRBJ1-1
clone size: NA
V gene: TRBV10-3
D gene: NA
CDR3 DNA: TGTGCCATCAGTGAGTCGCTGGGTACTGAAGCTTTCTTT
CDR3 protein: CAISESLGTEAFF

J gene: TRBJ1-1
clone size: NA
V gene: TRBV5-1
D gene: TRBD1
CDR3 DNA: TGCGCCAGCAGCCAGGGACAGGGGGGCGCGAACACTGAAGCTTTCTTT
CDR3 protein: CASSQGQGGANTEAFF

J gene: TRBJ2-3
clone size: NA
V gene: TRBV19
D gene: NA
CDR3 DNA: TGTGCCAGTAGTATCCCTTACAGGGATCGCACAGATACGCAGTATTTT
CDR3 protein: CASSIPYRDRTDTQYF

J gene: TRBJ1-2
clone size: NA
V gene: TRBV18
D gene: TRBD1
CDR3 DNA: TGTGCCAGCTCACCTGGGACAGACTATGGCTACACCTTC
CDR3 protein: CASSPGTDYGYTF

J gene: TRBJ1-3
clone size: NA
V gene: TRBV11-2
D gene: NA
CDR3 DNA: TGTGCCAGCAGCTTAGATCCAGGGCCTGGAAACACCATATATTTT
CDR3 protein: CASSLDPGPGNTIYF

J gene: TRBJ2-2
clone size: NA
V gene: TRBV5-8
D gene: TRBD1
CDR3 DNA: TGTGCCAGCAGCCCGGGACAGATAAACACCGGGGAGCTGTTTTTT
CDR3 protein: CASSPGQINTGELFF

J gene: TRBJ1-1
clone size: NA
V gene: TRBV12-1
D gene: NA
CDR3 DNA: TGTGCCAGCATCCCGATCTGGGGGCCCCCTTTGAACACTGAAGCTTTCTTT
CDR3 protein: CASIPIWGPPLNTEAFF

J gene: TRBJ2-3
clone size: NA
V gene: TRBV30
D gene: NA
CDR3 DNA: TGTGCCTGGAGAAGGACTAAATCTTATACGCAGTATTTT
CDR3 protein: CAWRRTKSYTQYF

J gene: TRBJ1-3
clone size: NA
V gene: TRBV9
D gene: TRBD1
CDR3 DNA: TGTGCCAGCAGCGTTTGGGACAGGGGTTCTGGAAACACCATATATTTT
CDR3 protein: CASSVWDRGSGNTIYF